This passage covers 27 T cell receptor beta chains from one sample sequenced in a study of T-cell reconstitution after alpha-beta-depleted transplantation in children. The authors prepared the TCRbeta library with unique molecular identifiers. Each CDR3 protein gets one entry after TCRdb re-called the PCR reads with MiXCR. The sample lists about 610,000 distinct CDR3 sequences, over 9.5% occurring once. This specimen was PBMCs from the stem cell graft donor, taken from the stem cell graft. These receptors were taken from a human donor who donated a stem cell graft to a child with acute myeloid leukemia.

Ten or more counts support this clonotype. This chain connects TRBV5-5 to TRBJ2-7, with D unclear. The CDR3 length is 16 residues. The V end was cut by 5 bases, the J end by 0 bases, with 18 bases between. Per germline, CDR1 SGHKS and CDR2 YYEKEE (reference sequence). CDR3 coding DNA: TGTGCCAGCAGTAAAACTATGTTCGGATTCTCCTACGAGCAGTACTTC. Amino acid sequence: CASSKTMFGFSYEQYF.

V and J are TRBV7-9 and TRBJ1-4; tentatively, D is TRBD1 (6 bases). V lost 4 bases to trimming and J lost 9 bases, with 15 bases between them. This CDR3 has 14 amino acids. Looked up from germline, CDR1 is SEHNR and CDR2 is FQNEAQ (reference sequence). CDR3 DNA: TGTGCCAGCAGCTCGACAGGAGGGACGAAAAAACTGTTTTTT. Amino acids: CASSSTGGTKKLFF. Complete variable domain (other parts from reference TRBV7-9 and TRBJ1-4): DTGVSQNPRHKITKRGQNVTFRCDPISEHNRLYWYRQTLGQGPEFLTYFQNEAQLEKSRLLSDRFSAERPKGSFSTLEIQRTEQGDSAMYLCASSSTGGTKKLFFGSGTQLSVL.

J is TRBJ1-2 and V is TRBV12-3 or TRBV12-4, with 7 bases identical to TRBD1. The J segment lost 3 bases and the V segment lost 7 bases, leaving 5 bases of the junction unmatched. CDR3 length: 13 residues. The CDR3 sequence is CASTPTGHYGYTF. CDR3 sequence (DNA): TGTGCCAGCACCCCGACAGGGCACTATGGCTACACCTTC.

The chain employs TRBV4-2 and TRBJ2-6; possible D gene TRBD1, 5 bases. The germline CDR1 and CDR2 sequences are LGHNA and YNFKEQ. The CDR3 length is 17 residues. Trimming took 3 bases from V and 0 from J, leaving 12 bases between them. CDR3 nucleotide sequence: TGTGCCAGCAGCCATTGGGGCGAAAGCTCTGGGGCCAACGTCCTGACTTTC. This codes for CASSHWGESSGANVLTF.

The rearrangement links TRBV6-1 to TRBJ2-2, with 7 bases lining up with TRBD2. The CDR3 extends over 14 amino acids. The ends lost 10 bases at V and 1 base at J; junction bases unmatched: 6. Germline V gives CDR1 MNHNS, CDR2 SASEGT. DNA for the CDR3: TGTGCCACCAACCAGCGGGAGAACACCGGGGAGCTGTTTTTT. It specifies CATNQRENTGELFF.

The chain employs TRBV20-1 and TRBJ2-1, with 7 bases identical to TRBD2. CDR3 size: 15 residues. Germline CDR1 DFQATT, CDR2 SNEGSKA (reference sequence). Trimming removed 0 bases from V and 6 bases from J; junction bases left unmatched: 8. The CDR3 reads CSARDSGTFSNEQFF. As DNA, the CDR3 is TGCAGTGCTAGAGACAGCGGGACTTTCTCCAATGAGCAGTTCTTC.

The rearrangement joins TRBV5-1 to TRBJ1-6; 8 nucleotides align to TRBD1. The germline V gene has CDR1 SGHRS and CDR2 YFSETQ. The CDR3 totals 16 residues. V gave up 3 bases and J gave up 7 bases; unmatched junction bases: 9. CDR3 bases: TGCGCCAGCAGCTCTGCCGGGACAGGTGGGAATTCACCCCTCCACTTT. Its translation: CASSSAGTGGNSPLHF.

This clonotype was recorded at least ten times. The rearrangement joins TRBV27 to TRBJ2-1; D may be TRBD2 (6 bases). The CDR3 is 15 residues long. From germline, CDR1 is MNHEY and CDR2 SMNVEV (reference sequence). V lost 7 bases to trimming and J lost 5 bases, with 18 bases between them. The CDR3 sequence: CASTYPGLRNNEQFF. The CDR3 DNA reads as TGTGCCAGCACCTACCCGGGACTCCGGAACAATGAGCAGTTCTTC.

The sample holds many counts of this clonotype. The rearrangement uses TRBV29-1 and TRBJ2-3, with TRBD2 matching 8 bases. Unmatched junction bases numbered 3, after V lost 4 bases and J lost 0 bases. The CDR3 runs 14 residues. The germline CDR1 and CDR2 sequences are SQVTM and ANQGSEA. CDR3 sequence reads: CSVVLAVSTDTQYF. Written as DNA, the CDR3 is TGCAGCGTTGTACTAGCGGTTAGCACAGATACGCAGTATTTT.

This clonotype appeared a few times. The chain recombines TRBV7-2 with TRBJ2-5; 10 positions match TRBD2. The V segment lost 5 bases and the J segment 0 bases; nucleotides outside the gene matches: 6. Germline V lookup: CDR1 SGHTA, CDR2 FQGNSA. The CDR3 runs to 16 residues. In DNA, the CDR3 is TGTGCCAGCAGCGGTCGACTAGCGGGCTACCAAGAGACCCAGTACTTC. It translates to CASSGRLAGYQETQYF.

V and J are TRBV5-1 and TRBJ2-2; 10 positions agree with TRBD2. The V segment lost 4 bases and the J segment 7 bases; nucleotides outside the gene matches: 10. There are 16 residues in the CDR3. Germline V gives CDR1 SGHRS, CDR2 YFSETQ. CDR3 sequence reads: CASSLHLAGVIGELFF. The DNA for the CDR3 is TGCGCCAGCAGCCTTCATCTAGCGGGAGTCATCGGGGAGCTGTTTTTT. The full variable domain, rest sourced from reference TRBV5-1 and TRBJ2-2, is KAGVTQTPRYLIKTRGQQVTLSCSPISGHRSVSWYQQTPGQGLQFLFEYFSETQRNKGNFPGRFSGRQFSNSRSEMNVSTLELGDSALYLCASSLHLAGVIGELFFGEGSRLTVL.

This clonotype was recorded many times. This chain uses TRBV6-5 with TRBJ1-1, with no clear D. CDR3 size: 13 residues. The V end lost 4 bases, the J end lost 7 bases, and 13 bases lay between the germline ends. In germline, CDR1 is MNHEY, CDR2 SVGAGI. CDR3 region: CASSLNRRDEAFF. Written as DNA, the CDR3 is TGTGCCAGCAGTTTAAACCGGAGGGATGAAGCTTTCTTT.

This clonotype was picked up many times. The chain joins TRBV12-5 to TRBJ2-2; D is unclear. V was pared by 7 bases and J by 6 bases, with 12 bases between. The germline V gene encodes CDR1 LGHNT and CDR2 FRNRAP. The CDR3 loop spans 13 amino acids. DNA of the CDR3: TGTGCTAGTGCAGCTTTCGGGTCCGGGGAGCTGTTTTTT. As protein: CASAAFGSGELFF.

The chain carries TRBV12-3 or TRBV12-4 and TRBJ2-1; TRBD1 might be the D (6 bases). The CDR3 loop spans 16 amino acids. Trimming shortened V by 4 bases and J by 5 bases, and 18 bases separated the two germline ends. This CDR3 is CASSSRGQAWDNEQFF. The CDR3 DNA follows: TGTGCCAGCAGTTCCAGGGGCCAGGCGTGGGACAATGAGCAGTTCTTC.

The V and J genes are TRBV7-2 and TRBJ2-7; D is undetermined. With 4 bases removed from V and 3 bases from J, the gap between germline ends came to 10 bases. CDR3 length: 13 amino acids. The germline V gene encodes CDR1 SGHTA and CDR2 FQGNSA. The CDR3 here is CASSYSGHYEQYF. CDR3 nucleotides: TGTGCCAGCAGCTACTCGGGCCACTACGAGCAGTACTTC.

V gene TRBV3-1 combines with J gene TRBJ2-2, with D tentatively TRBD2 (5 bases). The CDR3 sequence is 18 residues long. The V and J ends lost 4 bases and 2 bases respectively, with 20 bases between them. The germline gives CDR1 LGHDT, CDR2 YNNKEL (reference sequence). Written as DNA, the CDR3 is TGTGCCAGCAGCCCTACGCGGGCGCGGTACACCAACACCGGGGAGCTGTTTTTT. Translation: CASSPTRARYTNTGELFF.

As for this clonotype: Without the conserved terminal phenylalanine or tryptophan, this CDR3 likely stems from a read error. This CDR3 reads CASSLDTGTYTEAFY. The CDR3 nucleotides are TGTGCCAGCAGTTTGGATACAGGGACGTATACTGAAGCTTTCTAT. The chain is built from TRBV12-3 or TRBV12-4 and TRBJ1-1; the D gene is possibly TRBD1 (6 bases). V was pared by 3 bases and J by 5 bases, with 16 bases between. The CDR3 extends over 15 amino acids.

A few counts support this clonotype. The chain carries TRBV4-3 and TRBJ2-2; 15 nucleotides match TRBD2. The ends lost 0 bases at V and 7 bases at J; junction bases unmatched: 9. Germline V lookup: CDR1 LGHNA, CDR2 YSLEER. The length of the CDR3 is 19 residues. The CDR3 sequence is CASSQEGLAGGPTGGELFF. The DNA of the CDR3 is TGCGCCAGCAGCCAAGAAGGACTAGCGGGAGGGCCAACGGGCGGGGAGCTGTTTTTT.

In this sample, this clonotype turned up many times. This chain uses TRBV29-1 with TRBJ2-2; 8 nucleotides line up with TRBD2. V trimming: 7 bases; J trimming: 1 base; junction bases outside the gene matches: 5. Germline V CDR1 and CDR2: SQVTM, ANQGSEA. CDR3 length: 14 amino acids. The CDR3 DNA is TGCAGCGCTCCACTAGCGGTGAACACCGGGGAGCTGTTTTTT. Its translation: CSAPLAVNTGELFF.

This clonotype was seen only once. Being one base from a much bigger clone, this may be a read error. J is TRBJ2-2 and V is TRBV5-8; 9 bases line up with TRBD1. The CDR3 loop spans 15 amino acids. Germline CDR1 is SGHTS and CDR2 is YDEGEE. CDR3: CGSSAGTGRSGELFF. The CDR3 DNA sequence: TGTGGCAGCAGCGCCGGGACAGGGAGGAGCGGGGAGCTGTTTTTT.

This clonotype was seen more than once but under ten times. The V and J genes are TRBV12-3 or TRBV12-4 and TRBJ2-3, with 9 bases lining up with TRBD1. J was trimmed by 5 bases and V by 6 bases; bases with no gene match: 9. The CDR3 length is 15 residues. The CDR3 protein is CASSRRTGEKDTQYF. As DNA, the CDR3 is TGTGCCAGCAGCCGCAGGACAGGGGAAAAAGATACGCAGTATTTT.

DNA for the CDR3: TGTGCCATCAGTCAGCTAATAGGGGAGACCCAGTACTTC. It encodes CAISQLIGETQYF. V gene TRBV10-3 combines with J gene TRBJ2-5, with D unclear. Germline V gene sequence: CDR1 ENHRY, CDR2 SYGVKD. This CDR3 region has 13 residues. V lost 5 bases, J lost 5 bases, and 12 bases lay in between.

In its sample, this clonotype was seen many times. The chain couples TRBV12-3 or TRBV12-4 to TRBJ2-1; D perhaps matches TRBD2 (6 bases). CDR3 length: 14 amino acids. V lost 6 bases and J 5 bases, leaving 14 bases between the germline ends. CDR3 protein: CASRWNGGDNEQFF. Here the CDR3 DNA reads TGTGCCAGCAGGTGGAACGGGGGTGACAATGAGCAGTTCTTC.

The chain carries TRBV6-1 and TRBJ2-1; perhaps TRBD2 as D (5 bases). Germline-derived CDR1 and CDR2 are MNHNS and SASEGT. V was pared by 6 bases and J by 7 bases, with 22 bases between. The CDR3 sequence is 16 residues long. This CDR3 is CASSKIGSSVRNEQFF. The CDR3 bases are TGTGCCAGCAGCAAGATAGGGAGTTCAGTACGTAATGAGCAGTTCTTC.

The J gene is TRBJ1-1, the V gene TRBV20-1; D ambiguous. Germline values: CDR1 DFQATT, CDR2 SNEGSKA (reference sequence). The CDR3 is 14 amino acids. Trimming stripped 0 bases from V and 1 base from J, with 9 bases between. Written as DNA, the CDR3 is TGCAGTGCTAGAGATCGGATAGGGAACACTGAAGCTTTCTTT. Protein: CSARDRIGNTEAFF.

The chain joins TRBV4-3 to TRBJ2-5; D perhaps matches TRBD2 (8 bases). This CDR3 has 16 amino acids. V lost 2 bases to trimming and J lost 5 bases, with 18 bases between them. Germline CDR1 reads LGHNA; CDR2 reads YSLEER. The CDR3 DNA reads as TGCGCCAGCAGCCAATTCCCGGGACAGCGGGAGGAGACCCAGTACTTC. Translation: CASSQFPGQREETQYF.

To note about this clonotype: At one of its ends the junction is not consistent with the germline gene, which may arise from a read error. The chain recombines TRBV7-6 with TRBJ2-1, with 8 positions matching TRBD2. CDR1 and CDR2 from the germline V gene are SGHVS and FNYEAQ. CDR3 length equals 17 residues. The DNA for the CDR3 is TGTGTCAGCAGCTTAGTCTCTGGCGGGAGGACCTACAATGAGCAGTTCTTC. Its protein product is CVSSLVSGGRTYNEQFF.